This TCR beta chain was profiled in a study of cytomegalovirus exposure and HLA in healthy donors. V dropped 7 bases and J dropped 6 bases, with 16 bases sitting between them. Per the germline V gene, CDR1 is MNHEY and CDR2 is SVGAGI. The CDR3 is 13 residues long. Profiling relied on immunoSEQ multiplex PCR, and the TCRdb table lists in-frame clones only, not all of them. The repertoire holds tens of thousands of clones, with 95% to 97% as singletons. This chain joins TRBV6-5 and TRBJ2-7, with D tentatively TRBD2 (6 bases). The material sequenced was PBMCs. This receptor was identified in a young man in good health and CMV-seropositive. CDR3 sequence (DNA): TGTGCCAGCAACCGACCGGGGGTCGGCGAGCAGTACTTC. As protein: CASNRPGVGEQYF.